The 9 T cell receptor beta chains given below trace back to one sample, sequenced in a study of read filtering for tumor transcriptome and immune sequencing. This library used roughly 400 ng RNA and molecular barcoded adaptors spanning alpha/delta and beta/gamma chains. TCRdb called the reads again in MiXCR, with one record for every CDR3 protein. The profile shows tens of thousands of distinct CDR3 sequences, roughly 18% of them singletons. Sample: a population of CD138-negative cells sorted from bone marrow. The receptors come from a donor at least 40 years old with multiple myeloma.

Concerning this clonotype itself: One end of the junction does not line up with germline, which may come from a read error. This chain uses TRBV12-3 or TRBV12-4 with TRBJ2-7; TRBD1 agrees at 7 bases. This CDR3 has 17 amino acids. The CDR3 loop reads CASNLGRKGALSYEQYF. The CDR3 DNA is TGTGCCAGCAATTTAGGGCGGAAGGGGGCACTCTCCTACGAGCAGTACTTC.

The rearrangement links TRBV25-1 to TRBJ2-7; D is ambiguous. CDR1 is MGHDK, CDR2 SYGVNS, per germline. This CDR3 spans 11 amino acids. V was clipped by 0 bases and J by 9 bases, with 6 bases between them. The CDR3 protein is CASSEYGGQYF. In DNA, the CDR3 is TGTGCCAGCAGTGAATACGGCGGGCAGTACTTC.

This clonotype was seen at least ten times. The genes are TRBV20-1 and TRBJ2-7, with 7 bases lining up with TRBD1. Germline-derived CDR1 and CDR2 are DFQATT and SNEGSKA (reference sequence). The CDR3 has 11 residues. V was pared by 3 bases and J by 12 bases, with 8 bases of the junction left unmatched. The CDR3 DNA reads as TGCAGTGCTAGTCCGGGACAGAAGTCGTACTTC. Amino acids: CSASPGQKSYF.

This clonotype has ten or more counts. The chain employs TRBV6-1 and TRBJ1-4, with a tentative D call TRBD1 (6 bases). The CDR3 sequence is 15 residues long. CDR1 is MNHNS and CDR2 is SASEGT in the germline V gene. Deletions cut 3 bases from V and 8 bases from J, with 16 bases between. The CDR3: CASSDYREVDEKLFF. For the CDR3, the DNA is TGTGCCAGCAGTGATTACAGGGAGGTGGACGAAAAACTGTTTTTT.

This clonotype was seen at least ten times. V usage is TRBV12-3 or TRBV12-4 and J usage is TRBJ2-1; 9 nucleotides agree with TRBD2. The CDR3 has 15 amino acids. V lost 5 bases to trimming and J lost 9 bases; unmatched junction nucleotides: 11. CDR3 protein: CASSPLGGRASEQFF. The CDR3 DNA is TGTGCCAGCAGTCCTCTGGGCGGGAGGGCCAGTGAGCAGTTCTTC.

The sample holds a few counts of this clonotype. The chain uses TRBV11-3 and TRBJ2-3, with 8 positions matching TRBD2. V shed 6 bases, J shed 9 bases, and the junction held 14 bases outside the gene matches. Germline-derived CDR1 and CDR2 are SGHNT and YENEEA. The CDR3 length is 15 residues. For the CDR3, the DNA is TGTGCCAGCAGTCAAAGCGGGAGCTCCCTGGGGACGCAGTATTTT. It yields the protein CASSQSGSSLGTQYF.

This clonotype was detected many times. The chain joins TRBV7-6 to TRBJ2-5, with TRBD1 as a possible D gene (5 bases). The CDR3 runs to 15 residues. Germline V gene lookup returns CDR1 SGHVS and CDR2 FNYEAQ. The germline V and J ends were trimmed by 1 base and 0 bases, with 9 bases remaining between them. The CDR3 nucleotides are TGTGCCAGCAGCTTAGAGGGGTCCTACCAAGAGACCCAGTACTTC. This translates into CASSLEGSYQETQYF.

This clonotype has just a few counts. A much larger clone differs by one base, so this may be a read error. The chain combines TRBV7-9 with TRBJ1-1, with D possibly being TRBD1 (5 bases). CDR3 length: 16 amino acids. Germline CDR1 is SEHNR and CDR2 is FQNEAQ (reference sequence). V lost 5 bases to trimming and J lost 3 bases, with 19 bases between them. Written as DNA, the CDR3 is TGTGCCAGCAGCCCGGGATCAGGGACCTCGGACACTGAAGCTTTCTTT. The encoded protein is CASSPGSGTSDTEAFF.

The V gene is TRBV20-1, the J gene TRBJ2-7; maybe TRBD2 (7 bases). CDR1 and CDR2 (germline): DFQATT, SNEGSKA (reference sequence). This CDR3 is 14 amino acids long. V lost 6 bases and J lost 3, with 18 bases in between. CDR3 protein: CSATGGPLIYEQYF. In DNA form, the CDR3 reads TGCAGTGCAACGGGGGGCCCCCTTATCTACGAGCAGTACTTC.